This TCR beta chain was profiled in a study of OX40 agonist ivuxolimab in advanced cancers. Germline V lookup: CDR1 SGHTA, CDR2 FQGNSA. After removal of 5 bases from V and 5 bases from J, the junction contained 8 bases not matched to a gene. This CDR3 contains 14 residues. Using immunoSEQ multiplex PCR, the repertoire was profiled, and TCRdb retains in-frame clones only, with some absent. The repertoire holds around 72,000 clones, with 89% as singletons. People who had autoimmune disease history or systemic immunosuppression were excluded. Sequenced here: CD4+ or CD8+ T cells sorted from blood, sampled in a trial of the OX40 agonist ivuxolimab. This sequence originates from an adult with an advanced solid tumor such as melanoma, head and neck, liver or kidney cancer. This chain uses TRBV7-2 with TRBJ2-7, with TRBD1 matching 8 bases. CDR3 region: CASSTRQGKNEQYF. DNA of the CDR3: TGTGCCAGCAGCACTCGACAGGGGAAGAACGAGCAGTACTTC.